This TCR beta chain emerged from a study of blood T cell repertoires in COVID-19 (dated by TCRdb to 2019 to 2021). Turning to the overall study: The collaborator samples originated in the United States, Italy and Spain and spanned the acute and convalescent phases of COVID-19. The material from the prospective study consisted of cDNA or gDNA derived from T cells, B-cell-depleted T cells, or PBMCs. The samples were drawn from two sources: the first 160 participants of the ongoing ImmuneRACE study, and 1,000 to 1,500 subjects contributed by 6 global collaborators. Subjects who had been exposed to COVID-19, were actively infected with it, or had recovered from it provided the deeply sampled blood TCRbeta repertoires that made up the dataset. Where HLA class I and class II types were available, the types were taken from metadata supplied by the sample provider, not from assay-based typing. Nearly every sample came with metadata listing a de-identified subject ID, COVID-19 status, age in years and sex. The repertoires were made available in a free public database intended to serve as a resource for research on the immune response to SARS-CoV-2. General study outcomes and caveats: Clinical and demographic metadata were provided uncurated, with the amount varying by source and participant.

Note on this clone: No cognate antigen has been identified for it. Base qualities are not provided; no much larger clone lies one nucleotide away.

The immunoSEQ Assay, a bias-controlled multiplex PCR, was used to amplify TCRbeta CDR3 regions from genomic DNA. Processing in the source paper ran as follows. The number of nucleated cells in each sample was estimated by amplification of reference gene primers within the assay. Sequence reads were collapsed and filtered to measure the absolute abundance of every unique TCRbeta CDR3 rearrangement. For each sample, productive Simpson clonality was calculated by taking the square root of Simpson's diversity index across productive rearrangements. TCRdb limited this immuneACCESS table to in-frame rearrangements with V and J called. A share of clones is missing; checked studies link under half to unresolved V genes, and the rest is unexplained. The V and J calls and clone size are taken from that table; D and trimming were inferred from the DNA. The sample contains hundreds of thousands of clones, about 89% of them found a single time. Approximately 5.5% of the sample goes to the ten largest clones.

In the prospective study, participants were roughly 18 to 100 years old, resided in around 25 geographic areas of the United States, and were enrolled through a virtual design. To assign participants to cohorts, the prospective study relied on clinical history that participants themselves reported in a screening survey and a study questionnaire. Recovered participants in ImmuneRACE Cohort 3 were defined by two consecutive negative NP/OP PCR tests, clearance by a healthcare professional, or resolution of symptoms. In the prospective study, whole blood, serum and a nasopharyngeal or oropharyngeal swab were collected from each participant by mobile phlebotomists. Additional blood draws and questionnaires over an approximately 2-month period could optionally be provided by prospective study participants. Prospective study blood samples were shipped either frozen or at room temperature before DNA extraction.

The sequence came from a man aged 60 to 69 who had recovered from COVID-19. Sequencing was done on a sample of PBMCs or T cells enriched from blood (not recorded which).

The nucleotides are TGTGCCAGCAGCCAAGGTCACATAGCGGGAGTAAGAACCGGGGAGCTGTTTTTT. The translation is CASSQGHIAGVRTGELFF. Recombination joined TRBV14 with TRBJ2-2; TRBD2 aligns with 9 central bases. The CDR3, from cysteine to phenylalanine, totals 18 residues. The CDR3 DNA has 54 bases and is translated from base 1. CDR1 and CDR2, per the germline V gene, are SGHDN and FVKESK. V is pruned by 1 base and J by 5 bases, leaving 11 bases of the junction without a gene match.